This T cell receptor beta chain comes out of a study of T cells after yellow fever vaccination. This clonotype occurred many times. What it recognizes is unknown. Overall study findings and caveats: Most clones from primary vaccination were detected again post-booster (96% CD4, 70% to 90% CD8). Clonotype sharing between CD4 and CD8 compartments was small. A faster peak, day 5 versus 15, was reached by the weaker secondary response.

In making TCR cDNA, 5'RACE template switching added a universal primer site and UMIs to it. TCRdb independently ran MiXCR on the 5' RACE reads; one entry per CDR3 protein. Of 250,000 or so distinct CDR3 sequences listed, around 6.7% are singletons. This material consisted of CD4+ T cells sorted from PBMCs, taken on the day of the yellow fever booster vaccination. The sequence derives from a man aged 30 to 45 who received the YFV17D yellow fever vaccine.

The CDR3 DNA follows: TGTGCCAGCAGTAGCGGGGCCAGTAACTACGAGCAGTACTTC. Its translation is CASSSGASNYEQYF. V and J are TRBV12-3 or TRBV12-4 and TRBJ2-7, with 7 bases that match TRBD2. The CDR3 is made up of 14 amino acids. V lost 5 bases and J lost 3; bases outside the gene matches: 7.